This TCR beta chain was found in a study of blood T cell repertoires in COVID-19. On the study more broadly: Acute and convalescent COVID-19 samples came from the United States, Italy and Spain. PBMCs, B-cell-depleted T cells, or T cells provided the cDNA or gDNA that made up the material.

Germline V gene data show CDR1 as SGHRS and CDR2 as YFSETQ. Trimming removed 4 bases at V and 6 bases at J, with 16 bases between. The length of the CDR3 is 15 residues. Per the original data handling: Reference gene primer amplification in the assay estimated nucleated cell counts. Measured with immunoSEQ multiplex PCR; TCRdb has only the in-frame clones, and not every one. V and J calls and clone size are given by that table; D and trimming were obtained from the DNA. Among around 190,000 clones, around 84% were seen once, and the ten largest hold 13%. Source material: peripheral blood. The V call is TRBV5-1, the J call TRBJ2-2; unclear D gene. This sequence was found in a human donor in a cohort sampled during active COVID-19. CDR3: CASSRTHISAGELFF. The CDR3 bases are TGCGCCAGCAGCCGAACTCATATATCGGCCGGGGAGCTGTTTTTT.